A selection of T cell receptor beta chains follows, all from one sample in a study of cytomegalovirus exposure and HLA in healthy donors. Produced via immunoSEQ multiplex PCR; TCRdb's table is partial and in-frame only. In the table there are some 120,000 clones, 6.5% to 9.5% of which are singletons. The material sequenced was PBMCs. These receptor sequences come from a man aged 35-49 years in good health and CMV-seronegative. Each CDR3 is given with its conserved first and last residue. The D gene is left open where the match is weak. Some rows mark clone size as missing; the rest say once, few, many or name a class of expanded clone.

v_gene	abundance	len	j_gene	d_gene	CDR3nt	CDR3aa
TRBV29-1	NA	12	TRBJ1-1	TRBD1	TGCAGCGTCACCACAGGGGGGACTGAAGCTTTCTTT	CSVTTGGTEAFF
TRBV6-5	NA	14	TRBJ1-5	NA	TGTGCCAGCAGTTCTAGATCATCCAATCAGCCCCAGCATTTT	CASSSRSSNQPQHF
TRBV28	NA	16	TRBJ1-5	TRBD1	TGTGCCAGCAGTTTTCAGGACAGGGGGCTTAATCAGCCCCAGCATTTT	CASSFQDRGLNQPQHF
TRBV5-6	few	15	TRBJ2-3	NA	TGTGCCAGCAGCTTTAGGGGGGGATACACAGATACGCAGTATTTT	CASSFRGGYTDTQYF
TRBV15	few	16	TRBJ1-2	NA	TGTGCCACCAGCGGATTGATGGGCAGGCCTAACTATGGCTACACCTTC	CATSGLMGRPNYGYTF
TRBV4-1	few	16	TRBJ2-5	TRBD2	TGCGCCAGCAGCCCTGGGGTCGGGGGGGCCCGGGAGACCCAGTACTTC	CASSPGVGGARETQYF
TRBV30	few	13	TRBJ1-3	NA	TGTGCCTGGAGCAGGTTCTCTGGAAACACCATATATTTT	CAWSRFSGNTIYF
TRBV15	few	15	TRBJ1-5	NA	TGTGCCACCAGCAGAGATAGAGGGCTAAATCAGCCCCAGCATTTT	CATSRDRGLNQPQHF
TRBV9	few	14	TRBJ2-7	TRBD1	TGTGCCAGCAGCGCTCGGGACAGGGTTTTCGAGCAGTACTTC	CASSARDRVFEQYF
TRBV28	NA	14	TRBJ2-2	NA	TGTGCCAGCCTCAGCAGCGGTGGGGCCGGGGAGCTGTTTTTT	CASLSSGGAGELFF
TRBV7-2	few	16	TRBJ2-4	TRBD2	TGTGCCAGCAGCTTAGGACTAGCGGTAACCAAAAACATTCAGTACTTC	CASSLGLAVTKNIQYF
TRBV6-5	few	14	TRBJ2-7	TRBD1	TGCGCCAGCCGAGGGGACAGGGCGTTCTACGAGCAGTACTTC	CASRGDRAFYEQYF
TRBV6-5	few	15	TRBJ2-5	TRBD2	TGTGCCAGCAGTCGGAACGGACTAGCGCAAGAGACCCAGTACTTC	CASSRNGLAQETQYF
TRBV6-5	few	15	TRBJ2-7	NA	TGTGCCAGCAGTTACTCTTCAGGGCTCTCCTACGAGCAGTACTTC	CASSYSSGLSYEQYF
TRBV7-9	few	17	TRBJ2-3	TRBD1	TGTGCCAGCAGCTTCTACGGGACAGGGGGCGGCACAGATACGCAGTATTTT	CASSFYGTGGGTDTQYF
TRBV19	NA	14	TRBJ2-3	TRBD1	TGTGCCAGTAGTATAAGGGGGACAGCAGATACGCAGTATTTT	CASSIRGTADTQYF
TRBV11-2	few	15	TRBJ1-6	TRBD1	TGTGCCAGCAGCCACAGGGGAACCTATAATTCACCCCTCCACTTT	CASSHRGTYNSPLHF
TRBV28	NA	14	TRBJ1-5	TRBD1	TGTGCCAGCAGTTTAAGGACAGGACTTCAGCCCCAGCATTTT	CASSLRTGLQPQHF
TRBV2	NA	13	TRBJ1-5	TRBD1	TGTGCCAGCAGTCCGGGACAGGGACAGCCCCAGCATTTT	CASSPGQGQPQHF
TRBV19	few	15	TRBJ2-3	TRBD2	TGTGCCAGTAGTACGACTAGCGGGGAGTGGAATACGCAGTATTTT	CASSTTSGEWNTQYF
TRBV30	NA	12	TRBJ1-2	NA	TGTGCCTCCCTGGGTCGAAGCGATGGCTACACCTTC	CASLGRSDGYTF
TRBV11-2	few	15	TRBJ1-3	TRBD1	TGTGCCAGCAGCTCCGGGACAGACTCTGGAAACACCATATATTTT	CASSSGTDSGNTIYF
TRBV6-1	few	14	TRBJ1-1	NA	TGTGCCAGCAGTCTCCGGGACTATAACACTGAAGCTTTCTTT	CASSLRDYNTEAFF
TRBV4-1	few	14	TRBJ2-7	NA	TGCGCCAGCAGCCTCGACAGGCTTACCTACGAGCAGTACTTC	CASSLDRLTYEQYF
TRBV4-3	few	16	TRBJ2-2	TRBD2	TGCGCCAGCAGCTTGGGACTAGCGGGGGTCACCGGGGAGCTGTTTTTT	CASSLGLAGVTGELFF
TRBV7-6	few	17	TRBJ2-6	NA	TGTGCCAGCAGCTTAGAGGTTGGAGTCTCTGGGGCCAACGTCCTGACTTTC	CASSLEVGVSGANVLTF
TRBV11-2	once	14	TRBJ2-1	NA	TGTGCCAGCAGCTTAGTACGGGGGAATAGCGAGCAGTTCTTC	CASSLVRGNSEQFF
TRBV9	NA	15	TRBJ1-1	TRBD1	TGTGCCAGCAGCGCTTCACAGGGGGCCAACACTGAAGCTTTCTTT	CASSASQGANTEAFF
TRBV9	NA	15	TRBJ2-1	TRBD2	TGTGCCAGCAGCGCGGGACTAGGGGACTACAATGAGCAGTTCTTC	CASSAGLGDYNEQFF
TRBV11-2	NA	16	TRBJ1-6	TRBD1	TGTGCCAGCAGCTTAGATTCGACAGGGTACGGTTCACCCCTCCACTTT	CASSLDSTGYGSPLHF
TRBV7-2	NA	15	TRBJ2-7	TRBD2	TGTGCCAGCAGCTTAGTTGTCAGCGGGGGGCAAGAGCAGTACTTC	CASSLVVSGGQEQYF
TRBV30	NA	12	TRBJ2-3	NA	TGTGCCTGTGGACAGATCACAGATACGCAGTATTTT	CACGQITDTQYF
TRBV28	few	13	TRBJ2-1	NA	TGTGCCAGCAGTTGGGGCAGCTACAATGAGCAGTTCTTC	CASSWGSYNEQFF
TRBV4-1	NA	15	TRBJ1-5	NA	TGCGCCAGCAGCCAAGTCCACTCGAACAATCAGCCCCAGCATTTT	CASSQVHSNNQPQHF
TRBV9	NA	16	TRBJ1-2	TRBD1	TGTGCCAGCAGCGTCGGGGGGACAGGGTTAGGCTATGGCTACACCTTC	CASSVGGTGLGYGYTF
TRBV7-2	NA	15	TRBJ2-5	NA	TGTGCCAGCAGCTTAAGTGCGGGGGCCCAAGAGACCCAGTACTTC	CASSLSAGAQETQYF
TRBV19	NA	13	TRBJ2-5	TRBD2	TGTGCCAGTAGTATAGCGGGAGGGGAGACCCAGTACTTC	CASSIAGGETQYF
TRBV9	NA	14	TRBJ1-2	TRBD1	TGTGCCAGCAGCGTAGGGGACAGAAACTATGGCTACACCTTC	CASSVGDRNYGYTF
TRBV7-9	few	13	TRBJ2-7	NA	TGTGCCAGCAGCTTAGAAAGCGGCTACGAGCAGTACTTC	CASSLESGYEQYF
TRBV28	NA	18	TRBJ2-3	TRBD2	TGTGCCAGCAGGGACCTTGAGGGGCTAGCGGGGGGGGAACATACGCAGTATTTT	CASRDLEGLAGGEHTQYF
TRBV7-2	NA	16	TRBJ2-3	TRBD2	TGTGCCAGCAGCTTTAGCGGGGGGGCGGCTTTAGATACGCAGTATTTT	CASSFSGGAALDTQYF
TRBV9	few	16	TRBJ2-7	TRBD2	TGTGCCAGCAGCGTAGAGGGAAGCGGGGGGGTCTACGAGCAGTACTTC	CASSVEGSGGVYEQYF
TRBV7-9	NA	11	TRBJ2-1	NA	TGTGCCAGCAGCCCCTCCCATGAGCAGTTCTTC	CASSPSHEQFF
TRBV30	few	14	TRBJ2-7	NA	TGTGCCTGGAGTGTATTGCGCAGGAACTACGAGCAGTACTTC	CAWSVLRRNYEQYF
TRBV12-1	few	21	TRBJ2-7	NA	TGTGCCAGCAGCTCGCACATCTCTAGCGGGGGGATGCTGATAGGCCCATGGGAGCAGTACTTC	CASSSHISSGGMLIGPWEQYF
TRBV9	few	13	TRBJ1-2	TRBD1	TGTGCCAGCGGGCCAACAGGGGGCTATGGCTACACCTTC	CASGPTGGYGYTF
TRBV6-5	NA	16	TRBJ1-2	NA	TGTGCCAGCAGTTACTCCCCTGGCAGGGGTGACTATGGCTACACCTTC	CASSYSPGRGDYGYTF